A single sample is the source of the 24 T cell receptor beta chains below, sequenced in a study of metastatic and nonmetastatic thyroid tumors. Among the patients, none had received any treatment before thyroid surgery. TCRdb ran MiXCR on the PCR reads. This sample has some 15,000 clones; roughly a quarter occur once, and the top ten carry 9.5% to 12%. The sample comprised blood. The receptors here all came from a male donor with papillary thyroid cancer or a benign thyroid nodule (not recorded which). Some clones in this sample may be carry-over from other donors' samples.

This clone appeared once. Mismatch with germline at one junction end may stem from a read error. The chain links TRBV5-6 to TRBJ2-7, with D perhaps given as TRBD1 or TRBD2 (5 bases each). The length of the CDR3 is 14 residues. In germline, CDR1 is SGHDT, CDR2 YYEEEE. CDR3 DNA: TGTGCTAGCAGCACCGTCCCGGGACGGGAAGTGCAGTACTTC. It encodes CASSTVPGREVQYF.

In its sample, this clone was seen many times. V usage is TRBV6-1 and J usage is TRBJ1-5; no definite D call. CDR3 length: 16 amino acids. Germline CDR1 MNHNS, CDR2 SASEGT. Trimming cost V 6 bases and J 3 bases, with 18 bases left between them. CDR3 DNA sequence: TGTGCCAGCAGCGACCGGGCCTCTACCTACAATCAGCCCCAGCATTTT. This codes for CASSDRASTYNQPQHF.

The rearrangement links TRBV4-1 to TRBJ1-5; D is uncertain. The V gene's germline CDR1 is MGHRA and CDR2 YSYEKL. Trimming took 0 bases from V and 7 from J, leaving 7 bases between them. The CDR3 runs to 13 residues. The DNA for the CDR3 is TGCGCCAGCAGCCAAGAAGGTGGCCAGCCCCAGCATTTT. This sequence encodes CASSQEGGQPQHF.

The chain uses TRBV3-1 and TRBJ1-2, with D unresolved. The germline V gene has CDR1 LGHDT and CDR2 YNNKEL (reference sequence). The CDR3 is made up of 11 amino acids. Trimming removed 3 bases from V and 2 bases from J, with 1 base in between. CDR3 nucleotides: TGTGCCAGCAGCCACAACTATGGCTACACCTTC. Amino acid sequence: CASSHNYGYTF.

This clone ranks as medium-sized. The CDR3 DNA reads as TGTGCCAGCGACTCCGGGAGCTCCTACAATGAGCAGTTCTTC. This sequence encodes CASDSGSSYNEQFF. This chain uses TRBV6-1 with TRBJ2-1; D perhaps matches TRBD2 (6 bases). The V end lost 8 bases, the J end lost 0 bases, and 11 bases lay between the germline ends. Germline-derived CDR1 and CDR2 are MNHNS and SASEGT. The CDR3 runs to 14 residues.

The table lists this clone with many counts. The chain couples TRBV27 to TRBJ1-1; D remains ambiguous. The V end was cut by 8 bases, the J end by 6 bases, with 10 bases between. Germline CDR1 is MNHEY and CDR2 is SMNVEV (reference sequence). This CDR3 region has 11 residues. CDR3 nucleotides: TGTGCCAGCGCGAAGGACCCTGAAGCTTTCTTT. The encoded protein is CASAKDPEAFF.

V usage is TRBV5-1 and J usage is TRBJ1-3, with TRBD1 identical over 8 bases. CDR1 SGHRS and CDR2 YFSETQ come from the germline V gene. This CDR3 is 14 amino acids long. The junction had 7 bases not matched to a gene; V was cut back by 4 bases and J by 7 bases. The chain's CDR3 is CASSPGQGYNTIYF. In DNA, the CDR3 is TGCGCCAGCAGCCCTGGACAGGGTTATAACACCATATATTTT.

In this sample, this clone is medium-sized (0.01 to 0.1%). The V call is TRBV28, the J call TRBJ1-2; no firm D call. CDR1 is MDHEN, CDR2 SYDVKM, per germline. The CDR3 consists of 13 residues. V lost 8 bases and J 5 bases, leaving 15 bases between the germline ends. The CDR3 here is CASEALDGYGYTF. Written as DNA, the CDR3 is TGTGCCAGCGAGGCCCTTGATGGGTATGGCTACACCTTC.

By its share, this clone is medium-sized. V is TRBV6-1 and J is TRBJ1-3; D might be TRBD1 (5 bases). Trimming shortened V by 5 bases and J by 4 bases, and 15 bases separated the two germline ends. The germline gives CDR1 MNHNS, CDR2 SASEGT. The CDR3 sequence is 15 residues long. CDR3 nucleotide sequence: TGTGCCAGCAGTTTAACCGGGACGGAAGGAAACACCATATATTTT. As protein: CASSLTGTEGNTIYF.

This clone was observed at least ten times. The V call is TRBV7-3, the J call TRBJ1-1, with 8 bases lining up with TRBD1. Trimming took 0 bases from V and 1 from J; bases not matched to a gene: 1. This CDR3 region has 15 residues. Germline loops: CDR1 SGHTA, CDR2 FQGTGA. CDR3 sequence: CASSLTGQGNTEAFF. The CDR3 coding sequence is TGTGCCAGCAGCTTAACTGGACAGGGGAACACTGAAGCTTTCTTT. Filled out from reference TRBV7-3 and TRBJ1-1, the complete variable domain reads GAGVSQTPSNKVTEKGKYVELRCDPISGHTALYWYRQSLGQGPEFLIYFQGTGAADDSGLPNDRFFAVRPEGSVSTLKIQRTERGDSAVYLCASSLTGQGNTEAFFGQGTRLTVV.

CDR3 sequence (DNA): TGCGCCAGCAGCTTGTCCGGAGGCAATGAGCAGTTCTTC. Translating gives CASSLSGGNEQFF. The J gene is TRBJ2-1, the V gene TRBV5-1, with TRBD2 as a possible D gene (5 bases). This CDR3 is 13 amino acids long. Germline V gene sequence: CDR1 SGHRS, CDR2 YFSETQ. Trimming shortened V by 1 base and J by 6 bases, and 8 bases separated the two germline ends. The variable domain in full, with the rest retrieved from reference TRBV5-1 and TRBJ2-1, is KAGVTQTPRYLIKTRGQQVTLSCSPISGHRSVSWYQQTPGQGLQFLFEYFSETQRNKGNFPGRFSGRQFSNSRSEMNVSTLELGDSALYLCASSLSGGNEQFFGPGTRLTVL.

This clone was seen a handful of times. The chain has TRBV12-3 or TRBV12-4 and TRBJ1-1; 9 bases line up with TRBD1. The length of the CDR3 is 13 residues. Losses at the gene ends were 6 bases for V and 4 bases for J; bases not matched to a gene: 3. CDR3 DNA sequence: TGTGCCAGCAGGCCGACAGGGGGCACTGAAGCTTTCTTT. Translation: CASRPTGGTEAFF.

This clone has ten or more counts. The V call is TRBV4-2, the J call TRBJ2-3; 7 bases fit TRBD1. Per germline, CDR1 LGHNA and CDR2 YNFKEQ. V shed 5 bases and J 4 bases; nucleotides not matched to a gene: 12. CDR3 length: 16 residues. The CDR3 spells CASSSRQGTSPDTQYF. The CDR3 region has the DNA TGTGCCAGCAGCAGTCGACAGGGAACGAGCCCAGATACGCAGTATTTT.

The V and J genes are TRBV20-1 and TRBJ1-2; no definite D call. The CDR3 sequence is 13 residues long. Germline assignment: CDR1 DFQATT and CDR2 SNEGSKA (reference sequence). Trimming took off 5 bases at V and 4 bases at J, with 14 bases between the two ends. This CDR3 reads CSAPIQTIYGYTF. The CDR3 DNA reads TGCAGTGCTCCCATACAGACGATCTATGGCTACACCTTC.

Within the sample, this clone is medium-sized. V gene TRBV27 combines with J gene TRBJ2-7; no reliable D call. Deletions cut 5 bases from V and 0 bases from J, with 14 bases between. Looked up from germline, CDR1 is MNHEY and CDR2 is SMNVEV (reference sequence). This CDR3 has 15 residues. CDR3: CASSRTAQSSYEQYF. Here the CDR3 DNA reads TGTGCCAGCAGTCGAACAGCTCAAAGCTCCTACGAGCAGTACTTC.

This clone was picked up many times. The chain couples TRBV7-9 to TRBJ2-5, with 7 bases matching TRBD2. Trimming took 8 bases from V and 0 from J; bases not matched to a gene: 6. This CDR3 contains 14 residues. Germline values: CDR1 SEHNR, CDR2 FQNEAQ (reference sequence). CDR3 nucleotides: TGTGCCAGCGTTCCCGGGGGGTACCAAGAGACCCAGTACTTC. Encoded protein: CASVPGGYQETQYF.

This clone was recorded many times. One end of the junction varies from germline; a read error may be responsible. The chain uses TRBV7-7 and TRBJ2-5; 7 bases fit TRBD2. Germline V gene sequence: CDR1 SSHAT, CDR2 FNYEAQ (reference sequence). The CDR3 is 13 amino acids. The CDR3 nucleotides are TGTGCTAGCAGCCCAGCGGGGCGGGAGACCCAGTACTTC. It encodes CASSPAGRETQYF.

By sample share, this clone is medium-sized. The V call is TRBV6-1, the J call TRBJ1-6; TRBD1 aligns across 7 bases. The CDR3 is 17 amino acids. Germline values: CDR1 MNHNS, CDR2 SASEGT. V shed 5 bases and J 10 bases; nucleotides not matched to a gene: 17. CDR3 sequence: CASSFIQRGRRESPLHF. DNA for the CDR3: TGTGCCAGCAGTTTCATCCAAAGGGGGCGCAGAGAATCACCCCTCCACTTT.

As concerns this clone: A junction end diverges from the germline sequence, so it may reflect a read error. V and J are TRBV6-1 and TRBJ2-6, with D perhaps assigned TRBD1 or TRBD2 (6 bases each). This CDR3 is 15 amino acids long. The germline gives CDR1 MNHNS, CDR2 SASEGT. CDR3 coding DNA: TGTGCCAGCACTGAAGGGGGAGGTGGGGCCAACGTCCTGACTTTC. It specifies CASTEGGGGANVLTF.

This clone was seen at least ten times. The CDR3 spells CASGIPADTQYF. CDR3 DNA sequence: TGTGCCAGCGGAATTCCCGCAGATACGCAGTATTTT. The V and J genes are TRBV28 and TRBJ2-3; no reliable D call. The CDR3 is made up of 12 amino acids. Trimming took off 8 bases at V and 4 bases at J, with 10 bases between the two ends. Germline V gene lookup returns CDR1 MDHEN and CDR2 SYDVKM.

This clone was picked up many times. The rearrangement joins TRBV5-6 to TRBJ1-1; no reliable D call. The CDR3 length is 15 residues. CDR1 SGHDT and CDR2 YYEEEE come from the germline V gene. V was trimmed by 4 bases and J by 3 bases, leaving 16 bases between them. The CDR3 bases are TGTGCCAGCAGCAGGTGGGGTGATTGGTACACTGAAGCTTTCTTT. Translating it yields CASSRWGDWYTEAFF.

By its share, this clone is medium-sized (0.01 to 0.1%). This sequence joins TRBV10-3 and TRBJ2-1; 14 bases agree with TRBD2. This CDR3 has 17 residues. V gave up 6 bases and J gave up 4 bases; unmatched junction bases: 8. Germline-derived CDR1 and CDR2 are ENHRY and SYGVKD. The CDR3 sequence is CAISPGLAGGLYNEQFF. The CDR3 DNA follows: TGTGCCATCAGCCCAGGACTAGCGGGGGGTTTATACAATGAGCAGTTCTTC.

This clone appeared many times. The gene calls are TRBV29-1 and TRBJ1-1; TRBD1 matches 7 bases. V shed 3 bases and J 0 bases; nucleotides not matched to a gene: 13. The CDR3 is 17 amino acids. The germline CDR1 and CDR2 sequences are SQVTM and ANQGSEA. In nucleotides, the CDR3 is TGCAGCGTTGATCCAGGACAGGCATCCGTAATGAACACTGAAGCTTTCTTT. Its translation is CSVDPGQASVMNTEAFF.

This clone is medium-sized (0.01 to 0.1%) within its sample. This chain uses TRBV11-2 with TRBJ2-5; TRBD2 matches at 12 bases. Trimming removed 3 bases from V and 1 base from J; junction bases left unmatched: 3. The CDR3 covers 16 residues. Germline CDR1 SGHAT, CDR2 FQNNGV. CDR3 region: CASSFTSGGSQETQYF. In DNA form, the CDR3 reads TGTGCCAGCAGCTTTACTAGCGGGGGGTCCCAAGAGACCCAGTACTTC.